The 10 T cell receptor beta chains in this list originate from one sample, sequenced in a study of CD8+CD57+ T cells in acquired aplastic anemia. Genomic DNA templated the TCR beta VDJ and CDR3 profiling. TCRdb reprocessed the reads with MiXCR, giving one entry per CDR3 protein. Among about 150,000 distinct CDR3 sequences listed, around half were seen once. Patients who underwent sequencing had shown CD8+CD57+ cell expansion by flow cytometry. The sequencing input was sorted CD4+, CD8+, or CD8+CD57+ T cells (not recorded which) from PBMCs. The receptors here all came from a human donor with aplastic anemia.

This clonotype was observed a few times. This chain connects TRBV25-1 to TRBJ1-2; 7 nucleotides match TRBD1. Germline V gene sequence: CDR1 MGHDK, CDR2 SYGVNS. The junction had 5 bases not matched to a gene; V was cut back by 3 bases and J by 4 bases. This CDR3 comprises 14 residues. The CDR3: CASSEGTDFYGYTF. The CDR3 coding sequence is TGTGCCAGCAGTGAGGGGACAGACTTCTATGGCTACACCTTC.

The gene calls are TRBV19 and TRBJ2-7; D may be TRBD1 (6 bases). Per germline, CDR1 LNHDA and CDR2 SQIVND (reference sequence). This CDR3 comprises 14 residues. Trimming shortened V by 6 bases and J by 2 bases, and 14 bases separated the two germline ends. The CDR3 coding sequence is TGTGCCAGTAGAAACGACAGGTCGGCCTACGAGCAGTACTTC. As protein: CASRNDRSAYEQYF.

This clonotype showed up just a few times. V is TRBV7-9 and J is TRBJ2-7; D unresolved. This CDR3 spans 14 amino acids. Germline V gene data show CDR1 as SEHNR and CDR2 as FQNEAQ (reference sequence). V was shortened by 5 bases and J by 0 bases, with 11 bases between the two germline ends. In DNA form, the CDR3 reads TGTGCCAGCAGCGGGGTAGCAAGCTCCTACGAGCAGTACTTC. Translation: CASSGVASSYEQYF.

The rearrangement uses TRBV2 and TRBJ2-5, with D tentatively TRBD1 or TRBD2 (5 bases each). The CDR3 loop spans 11 amino acids. The V and J ends lost 5 bases and 7 bases respectively, with 8 bases between them. Germline V gives CDR1 SNHLY, CDR2 FYNNEI. The CDR3 protein is CASSPGGTQYF. Here the CDR3 DNA reads TGTGCCAGCAGTCCTGGGGGGACCCAGTACTTC.

This clonotype has ten or more counts. CDR3 DNA sequence: TGCGCCACCGGGGTTAGCGGGGGATTCTACGAGCAGTACTTC. Translating it yields CATGVSGGFYEQYF. V and J are TRBV10-2 and TRBJ2-7; TRBD2 matches at 9 bases. Losses at the gene ends were 10 bases for V and 3 bases for J; bases not matched to a gene: 10. The V gene's germline CDR1 is WSHSY and CDR2 SAAADI. The CDR3 extends over 14 amino acids.

The J gene is TRBJ2-3, the V gene TRBV12-3 or TRBV12-4, with D possibly TRBD2 on 5 matching bases. The V gene lost 4 bases and the J gene lost 0 bases, with 8 bases spanning the gap. This CDR3 region has 14 residues. The CDR3 loop reads CASSYRGSTDTQYF. The CDR3 bases are TGTGCCAGCAGTTATCGGGGTAGCACAGATACGCAGTATTTT.

This rearrangement joins TRBV5-1 to TRBJ1-1; the D is unclear. Trimming took 0 bases from V and 0 from J, leaving 9 bases between them. The germline V gene has CDR1 SGHRS and CDR2 YFSETQ. The CDR3 is 15 residues long. The CDR3 reads CASSLDSNMNTEAFF. For the CDR3, the DNA is TGCGCCAGCAGCTTGGACAGTAACATGAACACTGAAGCTTTCTTT.

A note on this clonotype: A much larger clonotype is one base distant, so this may be a read error. The rearrangement links TRBV5-1 to TRBJ1-1, with D tentatively TRBD1 (6 bases). CDR3 length: 16 residues. The ends were cut back, 6 bases at V and 8 bases at J, with 26 bases in the middle. From germline, CDR1 is SGHRS and CDR2 YFSETQ. CDR3 loop: CASTLIGAGADSEAFF. For the CDR3, the DNA is TGCGCCAGCACCCTTATTGGCGCAGGGGCGGACTCCGAAGCTTTCTTT.

The V gene is TRBV5-6, the J gene TRBJ1-2; no reliable D call. The CDR3 runs 14 residues. V gave up 9 bases and J gave up 0 bases, with 15 bases separating them. Germline CDR1 and CDR2: SGHDT and YYEEEE. CDR3 in DNA: TGTGCCACCCCCCGAACGTTGACTAACTATGGCTACACCTTC. It is translated as CATPRTLTNYGYTF.

This clonotype was counted once. The chain uses TRBV6-1 and TRBJ1-1, with 10 bases fitting TRBD1. The V gene's germline CDR1 is MNHNS and CDR2 SASEGT. The CDR3 covers 11 residues. V was pared by 8 bases and J by 8 bases, with 2 bases of the junction left unmatched. CDR3 sequence reads: CASGQGVEAFF. The CDR3 DNA is TGTGCCAGCGGACAGGGGGTAGAAGCTTTCTTT.